The 27 T cell receptor beta chains below all came from one sample that was sequenced in a study of Graves' ophthalmopathy and Graves' hyperthyroidism. TCR beta CDR3 amplification used RNA transcripts. RT-PCR with HTBI primers came first, then second-round multiplex PCR. TCRdb processed the multiplex PCR reads anew with MiXCR; each CDR3 protein has one entry. The sample records 340,000 or so distinct CDR3 sequences, roughly a sixth being singletons. Sequences were obtained from peripheral blood. These receptors were collected from an adult man with Graves' ophthalmopathy.

This clonotype was counted many times. The chain links TRBV9 to TRBJ2-5; tentative D call: TRBD2 (6 bases). V was shortened by 4 bases and J by 4 bases, with 14 bases between the two germline ends. The CDR3 consists of 14 residues. Germline assignment: CDR1 SGDLS and CDR2 YYNGEE. CDR3 sequence reads: CASSPLQGLETQYF. Here the CDR3 DNA reads TGTGCCAGCAGCCCCCTTCAGGGACTAGAGACCCAGTACTTC.

The chain uses TRBV20-1 and TRBJ2-1; no clear D gene. This CDR3 spans 12 amino acids. V was trimmed by 3 bases and J by 10 bases, leaving 13 bases between them. Germline lookup yields CDR1 DFQATT and CDR2 SNEGSKA (reference sequence). The DNA of the CDR3 is TGCAGTGCTAGTATCGTTAATCCGGAGCAGTTCTTC. This translates into CSASIVNPEQFF.

This clonotype was counted ten times or more. The chain links TRBV6-1 to TRBJ2-7; perhaps TRBD1 as D (6 bases). Between the trimmed V and J ends, which lost 6 bases and 1 base, there was a span of 13 bases. Germline CDR1 MNHNS, CDR2 SASEGT. The CDR3 has 14 residues. CDR3 DNA: TGTGCCAGCAGCCTGAGGACAGCTTCCTACGAGCAGTACTTC. Translating gives CASSLRTASYEQYF.

This clonotype was counted ten times or more. This chain joins TRBV30 and TRBJ2-5; TRBD2 is a possible D gene (7 bases). CDR3 length equals 15 residues. The V end lost 1 base, the J end lost 4 bases, and 16 bases lay between the germline ends. CDR1 is GTSNPN, CDR2 SVGIG, per germline (reference sequence). CDR3 region: CAWSEGRGDPETQYF. DNA for the CDR3: TGTGCCTGGAGTGAGGGGAGGGGGGATCCAGAGACCCAGTACTTC.

This clonotype was seen ten or more times. The V call is TRBV28, the J call TRBJ2-6; 7 bases are shared with TRBD1. This CDR3 is 18 amino acids long. Germline V CDR1 and CDR2: MDHEN, SYDVKM. V shed 8 bases, J shed 0 bases, and the junction held 13 bases outside the gene matches. The CDR3 sequence is CASSPRGRGSSGANVLTF. The CDR3 nucleotides are TGTGCCAGCTCACCGCGCGGCAGGGGGAGCTCTGGGGCCAACGTCCTGACTTTC.

This clonotype was seen ten or more times. The CDR3 spells CASSLSRSYGYTF. The CDR3 DNA follows: TGCGCCAGCAGCTTGTCGCGTTCCTATGGCTACACCTTC. This chain uses TRBV5-1 with TRBJ1-2; D is unresolved. Germline V CDR1 and CDR2: SGHRS, YFSETQ. This CDR3 contains 13 residues. V was pared by 1 base and J by 4 bases, with 8 bases between.

This clonotype appeared many times. The chain joins TRBV12-3 or TRBV12-4 to TRBJ2-2; D call uncertain. CDR3 size: 13 residues. The V and J ends lost 7 bases and 6 bases respectively, with 12 bases between them. The CDR3 loop reads CASNTLGSGELFF. The CDR3 region has the DNA TGTGCCAGCAACACCCTCGGCTCCGGGGAGCTGTTTTTT.

This clonotype came up many times. V and J are TRBV12-3 or TRBV12-4 and TRBJ1-2; TRBD1 matches at 12 bases. The CDR3 consists of 16 residues. Trimming cost V 5 bases and J 8 bases; bases outside gene matches: 12. In DNA form, the CDR3 reads TGTGCCAGCAGTCCCAGCCGGGACAGGGGGCGGCAGGGCTACACCTTC. Its protein product is CASSPSRDRGRQGYTF.

Ten or more counts support this clonotype. The chain combines TRBV28 with TRBJ1-3; the match to TRBD1 covers 10 bases. V dropped 7 bases and J dropped 4; count of bases not matched to a gene: 10. CDR1 is MDHEN, CDR2 SYDVKM, per germline. CDR3 size: 16 residues. For the CDR3, the DNA is TGTGCCAGCATCGACAGGGGGCCAAGATCCGGAAACACCATATATTTT. This translates into CASIDRGPRSGNTIYF.

In its sample, this clonotype was seen many times. The chain couples TRBV30 to TRBJ2-2; D is possibly TRBD1 or TRBD2 (7 bases each). There are 16 residues in the CDR3. The germline V and J ends were trimmed by 0 bases and 6 bases, with 17 bases remaining between them. Germline values: CDR1 GTSNPN, CDR2 SVGIG (reference sequence). Here the CDR3 reads CAWSVGRGRGAGELFF. The CDR3 nucleotides are TGTGCCTGGAGTGTAGGGAGGGGGCGAGGGGCCGGGGAGCTGTTTTTT.

Ten or more counts support this clonotype. The chain is built from TRBV29-1 and TRBJ2-7, with TRBD1 matching 8 bases. V lost 6 bases and J lost 0; bases outside the gene matches: 7. Germline V gives CDR1 SQVTM, CDR2 ANQGSEA. The CDR3 spans 14 residues. CDR3 region: CSVLRDRSSYEQYF. The CDR3 region has the DNA TGCAGCGTGCTCCGGGACAGGTCCTCCTACGAGCAGTACTTC.

This clonotype was seen a handful of times. Since a much larger clone is just one base distant, this may be a read error. V is TRBV28 and J is TRBJ1-5; D not resolved. The CDR3 consists of 15 residues. Germline lookup yields CDR1 MDHEN and CDR2 SYDVKM. The V end was cut by 4 bases, the J end by 3 bases, with 13 bases between. This chain's CDR3 is CASSSRWLINQPQHF. In DNA form, the CDR3 reads TGTGCCAGCAGTTCCAGGTGGCTCATCAATCAGCCCCAGCATTTT.

Ten or more counts support this clonotype. The chain uses TRBV6-5 and TRBJ2-2; no firm D call. Germline CDR1 is MNHEY and CDR2 is SVGAGI. V lost 5 bases to trimming and J lost 5 bases, with 18 bases between them. This CDR3 is built from 16 residues. CDR3 sequence reads: CASSTSPDHRTGELFF. The CDR3 DNA sequence: TGTGCCAGCAGTACCTCTCCCGACCACCGAACCGGGGAGCTGTTTTTT.

The chain combines TRBV6-2 or TRBV6-3 with TRBJ2-7; 7 bases align to TRBD1. CDR3 length equals 16 residues. Per the germline V gene, CDR1 is MNHEY and CDR2 is SVGEGT. Trimming took 4 bases from V and 0 from J; bases not matched to a gene: 9. In DNA, the CDR3 is TGTGCCAGCAGTTTCATCCGGGACAGATACTCCTACGAGCAGTACTTC. It yields the protein CASSFIRDRYSYEQYF.

The V call is TRBV6-2 or TRBV6-3, the J call TRBJ2-7; D perhaps matches TRBD1 (6 bases). Germline values: CDR1 MNHEY, CDR2 SVGEGT. This CDR3 is 17 amino acids long. V was shortened by 6 bases and J by 1 base, with 22 bases between the two germline ends. CDR3 loop: CASSPPMTGLLSYEQYF. In DNA, the CDR3 is TGTGCCAGCAGCCCCCCCATGACAGGTCTTCTTTCCTACGAGCAGTACTTC.

This clonotype occurred many times. The V gene is TRBV28, the J gene TRBJ1-5; TRBD1 agrees at 7 bases. The germline V gene has CDR1 MDHEN and CDR2 SYDVKM. The CDR3 sequence is 19 residues long. V shed 7 bases and J 5 bases; nucleotides not matched to a gene: 23. CDR3 nucleotides: TGTGCCAGCAAACGTTGGGACAGCGAGAATCAGGAGCACCATCAGCCCCAGCATTTT. Protein product: CASKRWDSENQEHHQPQHF.

This clonotype was detected ten times or more. The V and J genes are TRBV29-1 and TRBJ2-5; the D is unclear. Trimming stripped 4 bases from V and 8 bases from J, with 14 bases between. Germline CDR1 is SQVTM and CDR2 is ANQGSEA. This CDR3 is 12 amino acids long. The DNA of the CDR3 is TGCAGCGTTGTCTCCGCAGCCCGCACCCAGTACTTC. Its translation is CSVVSAARTQYF.

The table lists this clonotype with many counts. The chain employs TRBV27 and TRBJ1-2; D gene ambiguous. Trimming cost V 6 bases and J 3 bases, with 11 bases left between them. Germline CDR1 and CDR2: MNHEY and SMNVEV (reference sequence). This CDR3 region has 13 residues. The CDR3 sequence: CASSPLPYYGYTF. The CDR3 coding sequence is TGTGCCAGCAGCCCTCTCCCCTACTATGGCTACACCTTC.

As regards this clonotype: One end of the junction fails to match germline, which may point to a read error. The chain is built from TRBV6-2 or TRBV6-3 and TRBJ2-5; D uncertain. This CDR3 region has 12 residues. Germline CDR1 reads MNHEY; CDR2 reads SVGEGT. The CDR3 sequence: CDSSLSHENQYF. CDR3 nucleotides: TGTGACAGCAGTTTAAGTCACGAGAACCAGTACTTC.

In this sample, this clonotype turned up many times. V gene TRBV6-5 combines with J gene TRBJ2-3; D ambiguous. Trimming took off 2 bases at V and 0 bases at J, with 9 bases between the two ends. The CDR3 length is 15 residues. From germline, CDR1 is MNHEY and CDR2 SVGAGI. CDR3 bases: TGTGCCAGCAGTTACACCGATTGGAGCACAGATACGCAGTATTTT. Residues: CASSYTDWSTDTQYF.

This sequence joins TRBV27 and TRBJ2-7, with TRBD1 as a possible D gene (5 bases). Trimming removed 3 bases from V and 3 bases from J, with 15 bases in between. The CDR3 covers 15 residues. Germline CDR1 and CDR2: MNHEY and SMNVEV (reference sequence). CDR3 bases: TGTGCCAGCAGTTTCAGGGTGTCAGACGTCTACGAGCAGTACTTC. It yields the protein CASSFRVSDVYEQYF.

This clonotype was seen many times. The V gene is TRBV30, the J gene TRBJ2-2; TRBD1 is a possible D gene (5 bases). Germline loops: CDR1 GTSNPN, CDR2 SVGIG (reference sequence). The CDR3 contains 15 residues. V was trimmed by 0 bases and J by 6 bases, leaving 14 bases between them. DNA of the CDR3: TGTGCCTGGAGTGTTGGCAGGGTAATCTCCGGGGAGCTGTTTTTT. It translates to CAWSVGRVISGELFF.

Many counts were recorded for this clonotype. The chain joins TRBV5-6 to TRBJ2-5, with D unclear. V gave up 0 bases and J gave up 1 base, with 10 bases separating them. The V gene's germline CDR1 is SGHDT and CDR2 YYEEEE. This CDR3 region has 15 residues. As DNA, the CDR3 is TGTGCCAGCAGCTTGGAGGTCGGCGGCCAAGAGACCCAGTACTTC. This gives the protein CASSLEVGGQETQYF.

The chain is built from TRBV2 and TRBJ1-2; 10 nucleotides line up with TRBD1. This CDR3 is 15 amino acids long. V shed 3 bases, J shed 3 bases, and the junction held 4 bases outside the gene matches. In germline, CDR1 is SNHLY, CDR2 FYNNEI. The CDR3 reads CASSEGQGLYYGYTF. The CDR3 coding sequence is TGTGCCAGCAGTGAGGGACAGGGGTTGTACTATGGCTACACCTTC.

This clonotype was observed at least ten times. One end of the junction is discordant with germline, which a read error may explain. The chain joins TRBV6-2 or TRBV6-3 to TRBJ2-2; D is perhaps TRBD1 (7 bases). The CDR3 is 16 amino acids. Per germline, CDR1 MNHEY and CDR2 SVGEGT. For the CDR3, the DNA is TGTGCCAGCGGCAGGGGGTGGGAGGCGCGCACCGGGGAGCTGTCTTTT. Translating gives CASGRGWEARTGELSF.

This clonotype was observed at least ten times. The rearrangement joins TRBV4-1 to TRBJ2-7, with TRBD2 matching 7 bases. This CDR3 is built from 15 residues. The trim removed 0 bases at V and 6 bases at J, leaving 8 bases unmatched. Germline values: CDR1 MGHRA, CDR2 YSYEKL. CDR3 bases: TGCGCCAGCAGCCAAGAACCCGGACTAGATGTCGAGCAGTACTTC. This translates into CASSQEPGLDVEQYF.

The chain recombines TRBV20-1 with TRBJ2-7; D not certain. The CDR3 is 12 residues long. Germline V gene lookup returns CDR1 DFQATT and CDR2 SNEGSKA (reference sequence). Trimming removed 4 bases from V and 0 bases from J, with 7 bases in between. The CDR3 bases are TGCAGTGCTATGTCCGACTCCTACGAGCAGTACTTC. Translating gives CSAMSDSYEQYF.